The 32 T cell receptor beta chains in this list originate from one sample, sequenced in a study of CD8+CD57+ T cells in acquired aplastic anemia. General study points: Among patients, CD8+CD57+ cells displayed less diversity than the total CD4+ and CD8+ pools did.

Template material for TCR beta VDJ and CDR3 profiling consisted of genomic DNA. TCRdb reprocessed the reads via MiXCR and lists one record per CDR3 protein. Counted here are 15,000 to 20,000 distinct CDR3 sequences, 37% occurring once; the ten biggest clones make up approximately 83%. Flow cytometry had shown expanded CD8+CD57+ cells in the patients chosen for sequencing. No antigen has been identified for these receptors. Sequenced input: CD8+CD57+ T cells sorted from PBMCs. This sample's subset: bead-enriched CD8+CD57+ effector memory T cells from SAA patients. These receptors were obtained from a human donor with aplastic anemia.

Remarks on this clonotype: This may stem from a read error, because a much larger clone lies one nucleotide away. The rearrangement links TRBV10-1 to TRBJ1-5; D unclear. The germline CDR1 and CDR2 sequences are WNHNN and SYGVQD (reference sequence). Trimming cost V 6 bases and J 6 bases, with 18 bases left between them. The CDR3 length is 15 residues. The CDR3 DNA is TGCGCCAGCAGCGCAGAGACAAGGACGAGTCAGCCCCAGCATTTT. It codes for CASSAETRTSQPQHF.

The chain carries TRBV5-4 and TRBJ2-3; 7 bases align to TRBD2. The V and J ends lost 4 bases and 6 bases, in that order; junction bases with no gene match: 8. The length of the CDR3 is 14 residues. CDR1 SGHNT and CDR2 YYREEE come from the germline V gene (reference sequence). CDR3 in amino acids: CASSLGGKVDTQYF. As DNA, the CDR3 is TGTGCCAGCAGCCTGGGAGGGAAAGTGGATACGCAGTATTTT.

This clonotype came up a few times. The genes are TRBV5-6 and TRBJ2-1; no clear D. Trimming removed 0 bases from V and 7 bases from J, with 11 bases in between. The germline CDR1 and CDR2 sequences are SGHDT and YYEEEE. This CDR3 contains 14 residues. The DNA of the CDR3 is TGTGCCAGCAGCTTGGGGGGTAGGTGGAATGAGCAGTTCTTC. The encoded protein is CASSLGGRWNEQFF.

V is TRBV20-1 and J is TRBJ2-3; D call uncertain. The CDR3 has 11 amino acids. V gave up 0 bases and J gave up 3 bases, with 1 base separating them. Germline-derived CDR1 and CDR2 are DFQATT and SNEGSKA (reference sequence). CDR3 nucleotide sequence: TGCAGTGCTAGAGAGACAGATACGCAGTATTTT. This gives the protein CSARETDTQYF.

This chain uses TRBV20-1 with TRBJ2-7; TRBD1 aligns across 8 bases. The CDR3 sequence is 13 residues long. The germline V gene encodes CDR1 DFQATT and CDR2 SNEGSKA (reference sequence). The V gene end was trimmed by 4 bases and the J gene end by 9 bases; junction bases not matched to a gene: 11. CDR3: CSATRTGTYRQYF. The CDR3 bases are TGCAGTGCTACAAGGACAGGGACCTACAGGCAGTACTTC.

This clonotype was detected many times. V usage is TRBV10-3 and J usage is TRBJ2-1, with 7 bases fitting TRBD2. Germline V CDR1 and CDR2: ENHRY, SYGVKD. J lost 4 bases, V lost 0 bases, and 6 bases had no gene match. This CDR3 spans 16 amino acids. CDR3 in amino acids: CAISESGAGDYNEQFF. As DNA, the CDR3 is TGTGCCATCAGTGAGTCAGGGGCGGGAGATTACAATGAGCAGTTCTTC.

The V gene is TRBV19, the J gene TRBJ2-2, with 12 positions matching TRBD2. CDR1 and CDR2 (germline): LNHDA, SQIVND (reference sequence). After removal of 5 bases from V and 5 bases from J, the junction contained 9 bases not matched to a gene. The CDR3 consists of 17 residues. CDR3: CASSETSGRPRTGELFF. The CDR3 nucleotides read TGTGCCAGTAGTGAGACTAGCGGGAGACCGAGGACCGGGGAGCTGTTTTTT.

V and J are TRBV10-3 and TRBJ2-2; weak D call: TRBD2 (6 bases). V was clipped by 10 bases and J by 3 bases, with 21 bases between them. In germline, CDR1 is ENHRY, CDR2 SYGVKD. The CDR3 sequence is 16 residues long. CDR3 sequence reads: CASGEPRGAYTGELFF. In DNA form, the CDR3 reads TGTGCCAGCGGGGAACCAAGGGGTGCCTACACCGGGGAGCTGTTTTTT.

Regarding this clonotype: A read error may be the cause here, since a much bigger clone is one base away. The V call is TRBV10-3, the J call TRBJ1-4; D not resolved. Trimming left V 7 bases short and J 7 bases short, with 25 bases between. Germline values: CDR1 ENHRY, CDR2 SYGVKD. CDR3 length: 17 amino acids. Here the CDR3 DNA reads TGTGCCATCACAATGGAGAAATCGGGCACCTTAGTTGAAAAACTGTTTTTT. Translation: CAITMEKSGTLVEKLFF.

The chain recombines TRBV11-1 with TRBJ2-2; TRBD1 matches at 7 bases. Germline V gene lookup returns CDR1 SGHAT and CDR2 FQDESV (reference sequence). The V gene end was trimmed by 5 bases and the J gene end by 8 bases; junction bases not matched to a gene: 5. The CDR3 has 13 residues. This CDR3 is CASSRSGGGELFF. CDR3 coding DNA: TGTGCCAGCAGCCGCTCAGGGGGAGGGGAGCTGTTTTTT. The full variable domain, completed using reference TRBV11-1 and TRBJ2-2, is EAEVAQSPRYKITEKSQAVAFWCDPISGHATLYWYRQILGQGPELLVQFQDESVVDDSQLPKDRFSAERLKGVDSTLKIQPAELGDSAMYLCASSRSGGGELFFGEGSRLTVL.

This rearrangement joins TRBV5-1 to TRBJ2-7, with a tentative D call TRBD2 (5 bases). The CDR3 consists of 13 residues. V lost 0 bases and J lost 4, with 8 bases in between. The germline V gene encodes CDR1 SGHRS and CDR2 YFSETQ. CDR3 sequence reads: CASSLGSGYEQYV. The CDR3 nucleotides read TGCGCCAGCAGCTTGGGGTCGGGGTACGAGCAGTACGTC.

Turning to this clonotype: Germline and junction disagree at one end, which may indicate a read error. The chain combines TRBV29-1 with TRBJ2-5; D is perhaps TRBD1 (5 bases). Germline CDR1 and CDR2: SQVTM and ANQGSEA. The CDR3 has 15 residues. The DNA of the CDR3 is TGCAGCGTAGGAAGCTTTGACAGACGACAAGAGACCCAGCACTTC. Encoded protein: CSVGSFDRRQETQHF.

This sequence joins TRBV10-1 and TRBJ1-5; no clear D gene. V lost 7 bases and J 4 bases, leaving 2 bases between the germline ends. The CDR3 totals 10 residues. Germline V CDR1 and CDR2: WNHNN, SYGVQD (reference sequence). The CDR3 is CASTNQPQHF. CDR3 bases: TGCGCCAGCACTAATCAGCCCCAGCATTTT.

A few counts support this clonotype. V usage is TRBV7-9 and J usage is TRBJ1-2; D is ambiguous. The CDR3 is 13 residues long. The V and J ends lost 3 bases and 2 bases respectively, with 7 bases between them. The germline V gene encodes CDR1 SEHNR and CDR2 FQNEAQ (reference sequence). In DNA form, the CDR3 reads TGTGCCAGCAGCTTCGACAAGAACTATGGCTACACCTTC. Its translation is CASSFDKNYGYTF.

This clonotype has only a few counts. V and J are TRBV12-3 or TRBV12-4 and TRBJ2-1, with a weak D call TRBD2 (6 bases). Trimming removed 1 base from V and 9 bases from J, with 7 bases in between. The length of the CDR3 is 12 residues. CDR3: CASSLGGLEQFF. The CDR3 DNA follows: TGTGCCAGCAGTTTAGGGGGACTTGAGCAGTTCTTC.

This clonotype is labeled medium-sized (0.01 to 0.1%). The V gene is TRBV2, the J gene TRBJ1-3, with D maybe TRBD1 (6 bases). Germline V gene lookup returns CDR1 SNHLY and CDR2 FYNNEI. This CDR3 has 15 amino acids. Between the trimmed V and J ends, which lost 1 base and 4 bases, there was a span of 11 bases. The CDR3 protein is CASSEEETGGNTIYF. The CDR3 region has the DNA TGTGCCAGCAGTGAAGAGGAAACAGGGGGAAACACCATATATTTT.

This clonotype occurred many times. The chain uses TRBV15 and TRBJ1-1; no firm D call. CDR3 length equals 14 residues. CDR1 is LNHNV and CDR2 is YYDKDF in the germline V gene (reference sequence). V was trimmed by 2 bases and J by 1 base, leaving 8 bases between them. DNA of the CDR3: TGTGCCACCAGCAGACAGGTGGGGAACACTGAAGCTTTCTTT. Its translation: CATSRQVGNTEAFF.

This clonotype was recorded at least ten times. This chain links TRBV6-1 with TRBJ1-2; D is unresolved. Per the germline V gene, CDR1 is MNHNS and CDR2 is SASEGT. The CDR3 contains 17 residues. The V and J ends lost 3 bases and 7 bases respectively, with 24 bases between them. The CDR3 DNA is TGTGCCAGCAGTGAGGATCCCAGCCATTATACCATGGTTGGCTACACCTTC. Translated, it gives CASSEDPSHYTMVGYTF.

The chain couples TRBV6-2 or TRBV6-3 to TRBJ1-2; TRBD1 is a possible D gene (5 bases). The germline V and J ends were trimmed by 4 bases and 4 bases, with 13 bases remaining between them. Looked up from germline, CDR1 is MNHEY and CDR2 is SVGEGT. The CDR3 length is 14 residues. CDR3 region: CASSFDGALYGYTF. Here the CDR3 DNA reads TGTGCCAGCAGTTTCGACGGGGCGCTCTATGGCTACACCTTC.

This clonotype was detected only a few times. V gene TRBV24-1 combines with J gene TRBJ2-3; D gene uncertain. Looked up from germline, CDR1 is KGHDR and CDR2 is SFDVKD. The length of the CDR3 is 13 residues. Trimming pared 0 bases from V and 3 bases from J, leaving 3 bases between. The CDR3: CATSDLRTDTQYF. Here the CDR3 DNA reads TGTGCCACCAGTGATTTGCGGACAGATACGCAGTATTTT.

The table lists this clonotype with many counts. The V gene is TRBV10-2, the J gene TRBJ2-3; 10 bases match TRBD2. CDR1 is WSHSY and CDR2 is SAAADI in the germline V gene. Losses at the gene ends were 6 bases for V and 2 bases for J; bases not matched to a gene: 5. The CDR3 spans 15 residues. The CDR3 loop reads CASSPLAGVTDTQYF. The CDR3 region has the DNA TGCGCCAGCAGCCCTCTAGCGGGGGTCACAGATACGCAGTATTTT.

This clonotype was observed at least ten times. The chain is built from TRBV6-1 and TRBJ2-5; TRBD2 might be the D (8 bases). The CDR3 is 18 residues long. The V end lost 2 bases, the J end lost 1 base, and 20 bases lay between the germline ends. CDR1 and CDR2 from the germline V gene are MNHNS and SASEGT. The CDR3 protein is CASSERQGGSGVQETQYF. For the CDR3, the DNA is TGTGCCAGCAGTGAACGACAGGGAGGTAGCGGGGTCCAAGAGACCCAGTACTTC.

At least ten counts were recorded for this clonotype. The DNA for the CDR3 is TGCAGTGCCACCCGGACTAGCGTCGAGCAGTACTTC. Translating it yields CSATRTSVEQYF. This sequence joins TRBV20-1 and TRBJ2-7; 9 nucleotides match TRBD2. The germline gives CDR1 DFQATT, CDR2 SNEGSKA (reference sequence). The CDR3 runs to 12 residues. The V segment lost 6 bases and the J segment 6 bases; nucleotides outside the gene matches: 6.

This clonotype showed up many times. CDR3 sequence: CASRSPAGADTEAFF. The CDR3 DNA reads as TGTGCCAGCCGCTCCCCAGCAGGGGCGGACACTGAAGCTTTCTTT. V usage is TRBV6-1 and J usage is TRBJ1-1; TRBD1 is a possible D gene (6 bases). Trimming removed 8 bases at V and 3 bases at J, with 19 bases between. This CDR3 region has 15 residues. Germline CDR1 MNHNS, CDR2 SASEGT.

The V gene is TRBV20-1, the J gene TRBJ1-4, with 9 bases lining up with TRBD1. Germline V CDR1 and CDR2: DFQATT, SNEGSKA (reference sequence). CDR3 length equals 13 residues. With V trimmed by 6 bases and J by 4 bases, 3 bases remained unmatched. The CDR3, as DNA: TGCAGTGCGCCGGGACAGGGTAATGAAAAACTGTTTTTT. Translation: CSAPGQGNEKLFF.

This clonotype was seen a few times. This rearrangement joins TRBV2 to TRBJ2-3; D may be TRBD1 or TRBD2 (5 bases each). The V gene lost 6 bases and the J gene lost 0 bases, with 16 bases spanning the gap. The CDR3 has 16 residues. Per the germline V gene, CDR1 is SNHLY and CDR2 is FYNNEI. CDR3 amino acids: CASRGEGVGSTDTQYF. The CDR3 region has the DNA TGTGCCAGCAGGGGGGAAGGGGTCGGAAGCACAGATACGCAGTATTTT.

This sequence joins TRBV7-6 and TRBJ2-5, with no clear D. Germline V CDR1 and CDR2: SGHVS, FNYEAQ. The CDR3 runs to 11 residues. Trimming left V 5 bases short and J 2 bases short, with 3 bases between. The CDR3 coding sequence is TGTGCCAGCAGCCAACAAGAGACCCAGTACTTC. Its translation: CASSQQETQYF. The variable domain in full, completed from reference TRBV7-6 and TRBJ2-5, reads GAGVSQSPRYKVTKRGQDVALRCDPISGHVSLYWYRQALGQGPEFLTYFNYEAQQDKSGLPNDRFSAERPEGSISTLTIQRTEQRDSAMYRCASSQQETQYFGPGTRLLVL.

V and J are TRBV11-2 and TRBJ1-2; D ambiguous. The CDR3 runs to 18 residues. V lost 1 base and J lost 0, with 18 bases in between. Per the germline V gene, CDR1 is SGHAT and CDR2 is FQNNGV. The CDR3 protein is CASSLGSGWKGANYGYTF. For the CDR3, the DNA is TGTGCCAGCAGCTTAGGCTCCGGGTGGAAAGGAGCTAACTATGGCTACACCTTC.

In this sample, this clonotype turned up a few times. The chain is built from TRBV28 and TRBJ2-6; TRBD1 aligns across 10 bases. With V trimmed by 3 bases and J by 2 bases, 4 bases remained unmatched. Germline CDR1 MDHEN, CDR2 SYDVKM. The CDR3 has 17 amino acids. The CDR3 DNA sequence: TGTGCCAGCAGTTTTTGGACAGGGGGTGCTGGGGCCAACGTCCTGACTTTC. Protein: CASSFWTGGAGANVLTF.

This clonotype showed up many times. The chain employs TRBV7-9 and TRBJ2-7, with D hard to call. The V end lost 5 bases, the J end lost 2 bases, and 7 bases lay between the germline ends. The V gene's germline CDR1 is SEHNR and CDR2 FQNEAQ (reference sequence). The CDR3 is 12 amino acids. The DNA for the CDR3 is TGTGCCAGCAGCCGATCAACCTACGAGCAGTACTTC. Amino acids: CASSRSTYEQYF. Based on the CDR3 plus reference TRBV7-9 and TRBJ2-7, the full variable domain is DTGVSQNPRHKITKRGQNVTFRCDPISEHNRLYWYRQTLGQGPEFLTYFQNEAQLEKSRLLSDRFSAERPKGSFSTLEIQRTEQGDSAMYLCASSRSTYEQYFGPGTRLTVT.

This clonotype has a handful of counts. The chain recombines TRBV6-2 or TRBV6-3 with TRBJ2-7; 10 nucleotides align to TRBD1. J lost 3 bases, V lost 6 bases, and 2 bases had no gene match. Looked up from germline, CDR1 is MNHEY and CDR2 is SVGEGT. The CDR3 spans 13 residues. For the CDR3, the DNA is TGTGCCAGCAGGGGGACAGGGGACTACGAGCAGTACTTC. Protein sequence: CASRGTGDYEQYF.

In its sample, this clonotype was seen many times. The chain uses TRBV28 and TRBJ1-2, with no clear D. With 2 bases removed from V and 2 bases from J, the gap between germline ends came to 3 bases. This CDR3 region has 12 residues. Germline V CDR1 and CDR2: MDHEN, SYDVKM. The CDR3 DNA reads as TGTGCCAGCAGTTTAGGGAACTATGGCTACACCTTC. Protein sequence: CASSLGNYGYTF.